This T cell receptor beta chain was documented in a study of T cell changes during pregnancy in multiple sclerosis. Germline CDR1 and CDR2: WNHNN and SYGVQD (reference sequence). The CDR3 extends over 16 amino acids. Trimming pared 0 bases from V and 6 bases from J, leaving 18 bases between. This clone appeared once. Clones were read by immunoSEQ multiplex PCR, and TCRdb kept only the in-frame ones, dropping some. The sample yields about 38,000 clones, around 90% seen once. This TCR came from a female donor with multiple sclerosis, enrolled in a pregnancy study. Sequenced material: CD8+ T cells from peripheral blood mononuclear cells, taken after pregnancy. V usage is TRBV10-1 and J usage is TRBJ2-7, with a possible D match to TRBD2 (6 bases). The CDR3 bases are TGCGCCAGCAGTGAGTCGGTAGGAGGGAGCGTCAGCGAGCAGTACTTC. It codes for CASSESVGGSVSEQYF.